The 17 T cell receptor beta chains presented below share a single source sample, sequenced in a study of shared clonotypes between healthy human individuals. TCRdb's table, derived via immunoSEQ multiplex PCR, lists solely in-frame clones and lacks some. The sample records 2 million to 2.5 million clones, more than 80% being singletons. Sequencing input: naive CD4+ T cells from PBMCs. The subset denotes: CD45RA+ positively selected. These receptors were taken from a man aged 18 to 35 in good health. Some clones in this sample may be carry-over from other donors' samples.

J is TRBJ1-2 and V is TRBV5-1; D is possibly TRBD1 (5 bases). Trimming cost V 4 bases and J 2 bases, with 15 bases left between them. Germline V gene sequence: CDR1 SGHRS, CDR2 YFSETQ. CDR3 length equals 15 residues. The CDR3 coding sequence is TGCGCCAGCAGCGGGGCCCGCGGGGGAAACTATGGCTACACCTTC. Translated: CASSGARGGNYGYTF.

This chain connects TRBV6-6 to TRBJ2-5, with D possibly matching TRBD1 (6 bases). V was shortened by 2 bases and J by 4 bases, with 17 bases between the two germline ends. Looked up from germline, CDR1 is MNHNY and CDR2 is SVGAGI (reference sequence). The length of the CDR3 is 16 residues. CDR3 residues: CASSYGQGPYPETQYF. CDR3 DNA: TGTGCCAGCAGTTACGGGCAGGGGCCCTACCCAGAGACCCAGTACTTC.

This sequence joins TRBV5-1 and TRBJ2-1; 7 nucleotides match TRBD2. V shed 2 bases, J shed 6 bases, and the junction held 8 bases outside the gene matches. The CDR3 is made up of 15 amino acids. Germline CDR1 and CDR2: SGHRS and YFSETQ. The CDR3 here is CASSLFGGDGNEQFF. Written as DNA, the CDR3 is TGCGCCAGCAGCTTATTTGGGGGGGACGGCAATGAGCAGTTCTTC.

This rearrangement joins TRBV4-1 to TRBJ2-3, with 7 positions matching TRBD2. With V trimmed by 0 bases and J by 4 bases, 10 bases remained unmatched. CDR3 length: 17 amino acids. Germline CDR1 and CDR2: MGHRA and YSYEKL. The DNA of the CDR3 is TGCGCCAGCAGCCAAGAATCAGCGGGGAGGGTTTCAGATACGCAGTATTTT. It is translated as CASSQESAGRVSDTQYF.

Of note for this clone: The sample holds other DNA sequences that translate to the same CDR3. The CDR3 loop is CASSQSTDTQYF. The CDR3 DNA follows: TGTGCCAGCAGCCAAAGCACAGATACGCAGTATTTT. J is TRBJ2-3 and V is TRBV7-3; the D is unclear. This CDR3 has 12 residues. Trimming took off 5 bases at V and 0 bases at J, with 3 bases between the two ends. CDR1 and CDR2 (germline): SGHTA, FQGTGA.

This clone was observed a single time. CDR3 amino acids: CASSPLGGTYNEQFF. The CDR3 DNA follows: TGTGCCAGCAGCCCCTTGGGCGGTACCTACAATGAGCAGTTCTTC. The V and J genes are TRBV7-2 and TRBJ2-1; no definite D call. CDR1 is SGHTA, CDR2 FQGNSA, per germline. The CDR3 length is 15 residues. V was pared by 5 bases and J by 2 bases, with 13 bases between.

The V and J genes are TRBV28 and TRBJ1-2; tentatively, D is TRBD1 (6 bases). Germline loops: CDR1 MDHEN, CDR2 SYDVKM. The CDR3 has 14 residues. V was trimmed by 3 bases and J by 4 bases, leaving 12 bases between them. The DNA for the CDR3 is TGTGCCAGCAGTTTTGGGGGCGCGACCTATGGCTACACCTTC. Protein sequence: CASSFGGATYGYTF.

The rearrangement uses TRBV10-3 and TRBJ2-7; 9 bases line up with TRBD1. Unmatched junction bases numbered 8, after V lost 6 bases and J lost 8 bases. The CDR3 has 13 amino acids. Per germline, CDR1 ENHRY and CDR2 SYGVKD. CDR3 protein: CAISRDREGKQYF. DNA for the CDR3: TGTGCCATCAGCCGGGACAGGGAAGGGAAGCAGTACTTC.

The J gene is TRBJ1-1, the V gene TRBV6-5, with D hard to call. Germline CDR1 and CDR2: MNHEY and SVGAGI. V was pared by 0 bases and J by 1 base, with 12 bases between. The CDR3 has 16 residues. The CDR3 nucleotides read TGTGCCAGCAGTTACTCCTACATTGCCCGGAACACTGAAGCTTTCTTT. It is translated as CASSYSYIARNTEAFF.

The V gene is TRBV7-3, the J gene TRBJ2-7; D ambiguous. Germline CDR1 SGHTA, CDR2 FQGTGA. This CDR3 contains 15 residues. V dropped 1 base and J dropped 0 bases, with 10 bases sitting between them. CDR3 loop: CASSLIGASSYEQYF. The DNA of the CDR3 is TGTGCCAGCAGCTTAATCGGTGCCAGCTCCTACGAGCAGTACTTC.

This chain links TRBV29-1 with TRBJ1-2; maybe TRBD1 (6 bases). Germline values: CDR1 SQVTM, CDR2 ANQGSEA. The V and J ends lost 4 bases and 8 bases respectively, with 23 bases between them. This CDR3 has 15 residues. CDR3 protein: CSVVGSRGRSEGYTF. The DNA of the CDR3 is TGCAGCGTTGTGGGATCGCGGGGGCGCTCGGAGGGCTACACCTTC. The full variable domain, in which reference TRBV29-1 and TRBJ1-2 provide the parts outside the CDR3, is SAVISQKPSRDICQRGTSLTIQCQVDSQVTMMFWYRQQPGQSLTLIATANQGSEATYESGFVIDKFPISRPNLTFSTLTVSNMSPEDSSIYLCSVVGSRGRSEGYTFGSGTRLTVV.

The chain is built from TRBV6-6 and TRBJ2-7; perhaps TRBD2 as D (6 bases). V lost 0 bases, J lost 5 bases, and 11 bases lay in between. The CDR3 is 14 amino acids. Germline CDR1 MNHNY, CDR2 SVGAGI (reference sequence). The CDR3 bases are TGTGCCAGCAGTTACTCGAGTGCGGGGAACGAGCAGTACTTC. This codes for CASSYSSAGNEQYF.

The chain links TRBV5-1 to TRBJ2-3; 7 nucleotides align to TRBD2. The CDR3 extends over 16 amino acids. V dropped 0 bases and J dropped 3; count of bases not matched to a gene: 7. CDR1 and CDR2 (germline): SGHRS, YFSETQ. The chain's CDR3 is CASSLAGTTQTDTQYF. The CDR3 bases are TGCGCCAGCAGCTTGGCCGGGACTACCCAGACAGATACGCAGTATTTT. Complete variable domain (other parts from reference TRBV5-1 and TRBJ2-3): KAGVTQTPRYLIKTRGQQVTLSCSPISGHRSVSWYQQTPGQGLQFLFEYFSETQRNKGNFPGRFSGRQFSNSRSEMNVSTLELGDSALYLCASSLAGTTQTDTQYFGPGTRLTVL.

V usage is TRBV5-4 and J usage is TRBJ2-7; D is uncertain. Germline V gene sequence: CDR1 SGHNT, CDR2 YYREEE (reference sequence). Trimming removed 3 bases at V and 4 bases at J, with 14 bases between. The CDR3 contains 14 residues. The CDR3 bases are TGTGCCAGCAGCTCCGCAAAGGGCGATTACGAGCAGTACTTC. Residues: CASSSAKGDYEQYF.

The V call is TRBV2, the J call TRBJ1-4, with TRBD1 matching over 10 bases. Germline V gene lookup returns CDR1 SNHLY and CDR2 FYNNEI. V shed 7 bases and J 7 bases; nucleotides not matched to a gene: 12. The CDR3 has 16 amino acids. The CDR3 nucleotides are TGTGCCAGCATACAAGCCGGACAGGGGGAGGGTGAAAAACTGTTTTTT. Amino acids: CASIQAGQGEGEKLFF.

The chain has TRBV4-1 and TRBJ2-5, with no clear D. With the DNA end fitting TRBJ2-7 better, the J assignment may be wrong. Germline CDR1 reads MGHRA; CDR2 reads YSYEKL. The CDR3 is 13 residues long. The CDR3 here is CASSPPAGYEQYF. CDR3 nucleotide sequence: TGCGCCAGCAGCCCCCCTGCCGGCTACGAGCAGTACTTC.

The chain links TRBV6-1 to TRBJ1-1; no clear D. The CDR3 is 15 amino acids. Trimming cost V 2 bases and J 3 bases, with 13 bases left between them. The V gene's germline CDR1 is MNHNS and CDR2 SASEGT. CDR3 in DNA: TGTGCCAGCAGTGAAATGCAGGTCGGGGACACTGAAGCTTTCTTT. Its translation: CASSEMQVGDTEAFF.